The entry below describes one T cell receptor beta chain. An end of the junction differs from the germline gene, which may be a read error. Researchers amplified the TCR beta CDR3 regions from RNA transcripts. The TCR CDR3 first-round RT-PCR relied on the HTBI primer set. TCRdb processed the multiplex PCR reads anew with MiXCR; each CDR3 protein has one entry. The data contain more than 550,000 distinct CDR3 sequences, 40% to 55% of them singletons. This sample was included in a study of T cells in Graves' hyperthyroidism and ophthalmopathy. Germline V lookup: CDR1 LNHDA, CDR2 SQIVND (reference sequence). This CDR3 has 12 residues.

The sequencing input was peripheral blood or thyroid tissue (not recorded which). The rearrangement links TRBV19 to TRBJ1-2, with no clear D. The sequence came from an adult man with Graves' disease, either hyperthyroidism or ophthalmopathy (not recorded which). For the CDR3, the DNA is TGTGCCAGTAGTATAGGCCAGATTGGCTGCACCTTC. Its protein product is CASSIGQIGCTF.